These 3 T cell receptor beta chains were sequenced from one sample in a study of monozygotic twins with inflammatory bowel disease. TCRdb reprocessed the 5' RACE reads and stores each CDR3 protein as one record, lacking DNA. The sample has around 380,000 distinct CDR3 sequences. Sequenced: blood. Source of these receptors: a human donor with ulcerative colitis or Crohn's disease, or a healthy co-twin of an affected twin (not recorded which).

The rearrangement joins TRBV3-1 to TRBJ1-5. CDR3 length equals 14 residues. The germline V gene has CDR1 LGHDT and CDR2 YNNKEL (reference sequence). The CDR3 loop is CASSLAGFNQPQHF.

V is TRBV7-9 and J is TRBJ2-1; the TCRdb D gene call, TRBD1, has no DNA to confirm it. CDR1 and CDR2 (germline): SEHNR, FQNEAQ (reference sequence). The CDR3 contains 12 residues. This CDR3 reads CASERGNNEQFF.

This chain links TRBV10-3 with TRBJ1-1; the TRBD1 assignment by TCRdb is unverifiable without DNA. The length of the CDR3 is 16 residues. From germline, CDR1 is ENHRY and CDR2 SYGVKD. This chain's CDR3 is CAISEFSGGLGTEAFF.